The 27 T cell receptor beta chains below all came from one sample that was sequenced in a study of cytomegalovirus exposure and HLA in healthy donors. The data were produced by immunoSEQ multiplex PCR, yet TCRdb's version contains in-frame clones alone and is incomplete. The sample lists tens of thousands of clones, about 94% occurring once. Sequencing input: PBMCs. These receptor sequences come from a man younger than 35 in good health and CMV-seropositive.

The chain combines TRBV2 with TRBJ2-3; tentatively, D is TRBD2 (6 bases). CDR1 SNHLY and CDR2 FYNNEI come from the germline V gene. The V gene lost 2 bases and the J gene lost 5 bases, with 17 bases spanning the gap. The CDR3 loop spans 16 amino acids. CDR3 bases: TGTGCCAGCAGTGAAAGGCGGACTACTATAAGAGATACGCAGTATTTT. It translates to CASSERRTTIRDTQYF.

The J gene is TRBJ2-3, the V gene TRBV7-2; TRBD1 aligns across 10 bases. The V gene end was trimmed by 4 bases and the J gene end by 5 bases; junction bases not matched to a gene: 3. The CDR3 totals 14 residues. Germline V gene lookup returns CDR1 SGHTA and CDR2 FQGNSA. The CDR3 nucleotides are TGTGCCAGCAGCTCGGACAGGGGGGGAGATACGCAGTATTTT. Translated, it gives CASSSDRGGDTQYF.

The chain recombines TRBV28 with TRBJ1-4; 7 nucleotides align to TRBD1. Trimming at V came to 4 bases and at J to 0 bases, leaving 5 bases not matched to a gene. The CDR3 sequence is 16 residues long. The germline V gene has CDR1 MDHEN and CDR2 SYDVKM. CDR3 protein: CASSSPGTATNEKLFF. Written as DNA, the CDR3 is TGTGCCAGCAGTTCCCCCGGGACAGCAACTAATGAAAAACTGTTTTTT. Filled out from reference TRBV28 and TRBJ1-4, the complete variable domain reads DVKVTQSSRYLVKRTGEKVFLECVQDMDHENMFWYRQDPGLGLRLIYFSYDVKMKEKGDIPEGYSVSREKKERFSLILESASTNQTSMYLCASSSPGTATNEKLFFGSGTQLSVL.

V usage is TRBV21-1 and J usage is TRBJ2-1; the table's TRBD2 call for D was not verified on the DNA. TRBV21-1 is deemed a pseudogene. The CDR3 is 15 residues long. The CDR3 nucleotides read TGTGCCAGCAGCAAAACTAGCGGGAGTTACAATGAGCAGTTCTTC. This translates into CASSKTSGSYNEQFF.

This chain connects TRBV25-1 to TRBJ1-1; TRBD1 agrees at 7 bases. Germline assignment: CDR1 MGHDK and CDR2 SYGVNS. The CDR3 runs to 14 residues. V lost 2 bases and J lost 4; bases outside the gene matches: 4. For the CDR3, the DNA is TGTGCCAGCAGTGAAAGGGCAGGGGGCACTGAAGCTTTCTTT. Translating it yields CASSERAGGTEAFF.

The gene calls are TRBV11-2 and TRBJ2-7; 7 bases are a match to TRBD2. Looked up from germline, CDR1 is SGHAT and CDR2 is FQNNGV. V gave up 2 bases and J gave up 4 bases; unmatched junction bases: 8. The CDR3 spans 15 residues. CDR3 residues: CASSLIRGSLYEQYF. The DNA for the CDR3 is TGTGCCAGCAGCTTAATTCGCGGGAGTCTTTACGAGCAGTACTTC. Variable domain in full (rest from reference TRBV11-2 and TRBJ2-7): EAGVAQSPRYKIIEKRQSVAFWCNPISGHATLYWYQQILGQGPKLLIQFQNNGVVDDSQLPKDRFSAERLKGVDSTLKIQPAKLEDSAVYLCASSLIRGSLYEQYFGPGTRLTVT.

CDR3 amino acids: CASSSADQETQYF. Written as DNA, the CDR3 is TGCGCCAGCAGCTCAGCGGACCAAGAGACCCAGTACTTC. V usage is TRBV5-1 and J usage is TRBJ2-5, with D maybe TRBD2 (5 bases). Trimming shortened V by 3 bases and J by 0 bases, and 6 bases separated the two germline ends. Looked up from germline, CDR1 is SGHRS and CDR2 is YFSETQ. This CDR3 comprises 13 residues.

This chain connects TRBV7-8 to TRBJ1-1; 7 bases map to TRBD1. The CDR3 spans 15 residues. The germline V gene encodes CDR1 SGHVS and CDR2 FQNEAQ. V lost 6 bases to trimming and J lost 0 bases; unmatched junction nucleotides: 7. The CDR3 spells CASRDRILMNTEAFF. The CDR3 DNA reads as TGTGCCAGCAGGGACAGGATCTTAATGAACACTGAAGCTTTCTTT.

This clone showed up just once. V is TRBV7-2 and J is TRBJ1-2, with D unresolved. CDR3 length: 13 residues. Germline loops: CDR1 SGHTA, CDR2 FQGNSA. With 4 bases removed from V and 0 bases from J, the gap between germline ends came to 6 bases. The CDR3 DNA reads as TGTGCCAGCAGCTCCGGAGCTAACTATGGCTACACCTTC. Its protein product is CASSSGANYGYTF.

On this clone: Relative to the germline gene, one junction end is altered; a read error may explain this. As DNA, the CDR3 is TGTGCCAGCAGCTACGGGAAGACTGCTTCCATCTTC. This gives the protein CASSYGKTASIF. This chain links TRBV11-2 with TRBJ1-2; no definite D call. Germline CDR1 and CDR2: SGHAT and FQNNGV. There are 12 residues in the CDR3. Together with reference TRBV11-2 and TRBJ1-2, the CDR3 gives the full variable domain: EAGVAQSPRYKIIEKRQSVAFWCNPISGHATLYWYQQILGQGPKLLIQFQNNGVVDDSQLPKDRFSAERLKGVDSTLKIQPAKLEDSAVYLCASSYGKTASIFGSGTRLTVV.

The V gene is TRBV14, the J gene TRBJ1-5; D might be TRBD1 (6 bases). Germline V gives CDR1 SGHDN, CDR2 FVKESK. There are 13 residues in the CDR3. The V gene lost 1 base and the J gene lost 6 bases, with 7 bases spanning the gap. CDR3: CASSQGGRQPQHF. CDR3 nucleotide sequence: TGTGCCAGCAGCCAAGGGGGGCGTCAGCCCCAGCATTTT. Full variable domain (missing parts from reference TRBV14 and TRBJ1-5): EAGVTQFPSHSVIEKGQTVTLRCDPISGHDNLYWYRRVMGKEIKFLLHFVKESKQDESGMPNNRFLAERTGGTYSTLKVQPAELEDSGVYFCASSQGGRQPQHFGDGTRLSIL.

This chain uses TRBV6-5 with TRBJ1-2, with D possibly being TRBD1 (6 bases). The CDR3 consists of 16 residues. The V end was cut by 0 bases, the J end by 5 bases, with 16 bases between. Germline lookup yields CDR1 MNHEY and CDR2 SVGAGI. This CDR3 is CASSYSGSVRGYGYTF. The CDR3 DNA is TGTGCCAGCAGTTACTCTGGGTCGGTCAGGGGATATGGCTACACCTTC.

The rearrangement uses TRBV7-9 and TRBJ1-2; no clear D gene. V shed 4 bases and J shed 13 bases, with 16 bases lying between them. The germline CDR1 and CDR2 sequences are SEHNR and FQNEAQ (reference sequence). CDR3 size: 12 residues. The CDR3 DNA follows: TGTGCCAGCAGCTCCTCGGAGGGTCCTAGCACCTTC. It codes for CASSSSEGPSTF.

The chain employs TRBV5-4 and TRBJ2-2, with TRBD2 matching 7 bases. CDR3 length: 13 residues. Germline V gene data show CDR1 as SGHNT and CDR2 as YYREEE (reference sequence). The junction had 3 bases not matched to a gene; V was cut back by 6 bases and J by 4 bases. The CDR3 reads CASNRGGTGELFF. DNA for the CDR3: TGTGCCAGCAACCGCGGGGGCACCGGGGAGCTGTTTTTT. The complete variable domain, with remaining parts taken from reference TRBV5-4 and TRBJ2-2, reads ETGVTQSPTHLIKTRGQQVTLRCSSQSGHNTVSWYQQALGQGPQFIFQYYREEENGRGNFPPRFSGLQFPNYSSELNVNALELDDSALYLCASNRGGTGELFFGEGSRLTVL.

The chain carries TRBV2 and TRBJ2-7, with 11 bases lining up with TRBD1. V gave up 10 bases and J gave up 9 bases; unmatched junction bases: 11. Germline V CDR1 and CDR2: SNHLY, FYNNEI. This CDR3 region has 13 residues. Here the CDR3 DNA reads TGTGCCAACTCGGGGACAGGGGGTGTTGGGCAGTACTTC. It codes for CANSGTGGVGQYF.

This clone has a single count. V usage is TRBV10-2 and J usage is TRBJ1-2; TRBD1 matches 7 bases. Germline V gene data show CDR1 as WSHSY and CDR2 as SAAADI. The J segment lost 0 bases and the V segment lost 6 bases, leaving 7 bases of the junction unmatched. CDR3 length: 15 amino acids. The CDR3: CASRELTGANYGYTF. The CDR3 nucleotides are TGCGCCAGCAGAGAACTCACAGGGGCTAACTATGGCTACACCTTC.

The CDR3 spells CASSPRDSGELFF. The CDR3 DNA follows: TGCGCCAGCAGCCCCCGGGACTCCGGGGAGCTGTTTTTT. V and J are TRBV5-1 and TRBJ2-2, with TRBD2 as a possible D gene (6 bases). Trimming took 4 bases from V and 6 from J, leaving 10 bases between them. This CDR3 is 13 amino acids long. CDR1 SGHRS and CDR2 YFSETQ come from the germline V gene.

V is TRBV19 and J is TRBJ2-7, with 8 bases aligning to TRBD2. The V gene's germline CDR1 is LNHDA and CDR2 SQIVND (reference sequence). The junction had 5 bases not matched to a gene; V was cut back by 9 bases and J by 4 bases. The CDR3 is made up of 12 amino acids. The CDR3 sequence is CASTSGTYEQYF. The CDR3 DNA reads as TGTGCCAGCACTAGCGGAACATACGAGCAGTACTTC.

The rearrangement joins TRBV7-9 to TRBJ1-3; D is perhaps TRBD1 (6 bases). Per germline, CDR1 SEHNR and CDR2 FQNEAQ (reference sequence). The V end lost 5 bases, the J end lost 4 bases, and 18 bases lay between the germline ends. The CDR3 covers 16 residues. The CDR3 is CASSPLAGAKGNTIYF. Here the CDR3 DNA reads TGTGCCAGCAGCCCATTAGCGGGGGCTAAGGGAAACACCATATATTTT.

V and J are TRBV5-1 and TRBJ1-1; 8 bases map to TRBD1. This CDR3 has 13 amino acids. The germline V gene encodes CDR1 SGHRS and CDR2 YFSETQ. The ends lost 4 bases at V and 11 bases at J; junction bases unmatched: 10. Here the CDR3 DNA reads TGCGCCAGCAGCCCGACAGGGGCGGGAGGGGCTTTCTTT. It yields the protein CASSPTGAGGAFF.

The chain couples TRBV5-1 to TRBJ1-2; D not certain. Trimming removed 0 bases at V and 6 bases at J, with 9 bases between. The germline gives CDR1 SGHRS, CDR2 YFSETQ. This CDR3 comprises 13 residues. The CDR3 here is CASSLAESHGYTF. The CDR3 coding sequence is TGCGCCAGCAGCTTGGCCGAGAGCCATGGCTACACCTTC.

The CDR3 nucleotides are TGTGCCAGCAGTGAACGCGGCAGCTCCTACGAGCAGTACTTC. Its translation is CASSERGSSYEQYF. The chain links TRBV6-1 to TRBJ2-7; D is unresolved. Trimming took 2 bases from V and 0 from J, leaving 8 bases between them. Germline loops: CDR1 MNHNS, CDR2 SASEGT. The CDR3 sequence is 14 residues long.

In its sample, this clone was seen once. This chain connects TRBV28 to TRBJ1-2; 10 nucleotides agree with TRBD1. V lost 10 bases to trimming and J lost 8 bases; unmatched junction nucleotides: 7. CDR1 is MDHEN, CDR2 SYDVKM, per germline. The CDR3 covers 12 residues. The CDR3 reads CAIDRGLGGYTF. The DNA for the CDR3 is TGTGCCATAGACAGGGGGCTGGGGGGCTACACCTTC.

The chain employs TRBV10-3 and TRBJ2-2, with a possible D match to TRBD1 (6 bases). The CDR3 covers 16 residues. The V gene lost 0 bases and the J gene lost 1 base, with 9 bases spanning the gap. Germline lookup yields CDR1 ENHRY and CDR2 SYGVKD. The CDR3 nucleotides are TGTGCCATCAGTGAGTCCGGGACACAGAACACCGGGGAGCTGTTTTTT. It codes for CAISESGTQNTGELFF.

The rearrangement uses TRBV11-3 and TRBJ2-7; TRBD2 aligns across 12 bases. This CDR3 spans 14 amino acids. Losses at the gene ends were 5 bases for V and 3 bases for J; bases not matched to a gene: 2. The germline V gene has CDR1 SGHNT and CDR2 YENEEA. Written as DNA, the CDR3 is TGTGCCAGCAGCCCGACTAGCGGGAGCTACGAGCAGTACTTC. This codes for CASSPTSGSYEQYF.

The V call is TRBV7-3, the J call TRBJ2-3; unclear D gene. Trimming removed 6 bases from V and 0 bases from J, with 10 bases in between. This CDR3 contains 14 residues. Germline CDR1 and CDR2: SGHTA and FQGTGA. The CDR3 here is CASSSLSSTDTQYF. For the CDR3, the DNA is TGTGCCAGCAGTTCCCTGTCCAGCACAGATACGCAGTATTTT. Looking up the rest from reference TRBV7-3 and TRBJ2-3 gives the full variable domain: GAGVSQTPSNKVTEKGKYVELRCDPISGHTALYWYRQSLGQGPEFLIYFQGTGAADDSGLPNDRFFAVRPEGSVSTLKIQRTERGDSAVYLCASSSLSSTDTQYFGPGTRLTVL.

This clone came up once. J is TRBJ1-1 and V is TRBV4-1, with D tentatively TRBD1 (5 bases). Germline values: CDR1 MGHRA, CDR2 YSYEKL. The CDR3 contains 14 residues. Trimming stripped 1 base from V and 4 bases from J, with 10 bases between. The CDR3 region has the DNA TGCGCCAGCAGCCAAGTTTTGGGGGGCACTGAAGCTTTCTTT. It specifies CASSQVLGGTEAFF.